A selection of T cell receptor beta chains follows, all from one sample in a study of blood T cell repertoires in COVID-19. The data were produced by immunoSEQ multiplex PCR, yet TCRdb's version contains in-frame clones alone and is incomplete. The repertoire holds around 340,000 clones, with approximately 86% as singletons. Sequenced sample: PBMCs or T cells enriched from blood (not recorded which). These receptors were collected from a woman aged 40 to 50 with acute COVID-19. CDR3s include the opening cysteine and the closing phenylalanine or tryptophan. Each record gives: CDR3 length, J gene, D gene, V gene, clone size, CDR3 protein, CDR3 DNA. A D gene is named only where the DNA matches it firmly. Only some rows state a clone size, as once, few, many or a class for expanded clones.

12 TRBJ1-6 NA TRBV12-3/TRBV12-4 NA CASSYSGSPLHF TGTGCCAGCAGTTACTCAGGTTCACCCCTCCACTTT
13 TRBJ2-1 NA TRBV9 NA CASSVSFRNEQFF TGTGCCAGCAGCGTCAGTTTCAGAAATGAGCAGTTCTTC
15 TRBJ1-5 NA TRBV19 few CASSIEQARAQPQHF TGTGCCAGTAGTATCGAACAGGCCCGGGCCCAGCCCCAGCATTTT
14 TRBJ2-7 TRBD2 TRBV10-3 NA CAISEWGGGYEQYF TGTGCCATCAGTGAGTGGGGGGGAGGGTACGAGCAGTACTTC
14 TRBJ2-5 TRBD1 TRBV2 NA CATVLTGVGETQYF TGTGCCACCGTCCTGACAGGGGTGGGAGAGACCCAGTACTTC
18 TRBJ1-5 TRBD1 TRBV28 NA CASSLGTDRGLSNQPQHF TGTGCCAGCAGTTTAGGGACAGACAGGGGGCTAAGCAATCAGCCCCAGCATTTT
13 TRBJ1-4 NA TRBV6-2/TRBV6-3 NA CASSPRFNEKLFF TGTGCCAGCAGTCCACGGTTTAATGAAAAACTGTTTTTT
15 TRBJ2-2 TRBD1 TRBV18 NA CASSAGTGNTGELFF TGTGCCAGCTCAGCCGGGACAGGAAACACCGGGGAGCTGTTTTTT
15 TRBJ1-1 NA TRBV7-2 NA CASSLATGGWTEAFF TGTGCCAGCAGCTTAGCTACAGGAGGGTGGACTGAAGCTTTCTTT
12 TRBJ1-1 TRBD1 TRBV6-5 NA CASRRTGAEAFF TGTGCCAGCAGAAGGACAGGGGCTGAAGCTTTCTTT
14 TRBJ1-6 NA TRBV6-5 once CASSYSQGNSPLHF TGTGCCAGCAGTTACAGTCAGGGGAATTCACCCCTCCACTTT
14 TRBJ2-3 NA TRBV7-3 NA CASSLTRNTDTQYF TGTGCCAGCAGCTTAACGCGAAACACAGATACGCAGTATTTT
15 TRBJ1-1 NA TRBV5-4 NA CASSLSVVVDTEAFF TGTGCCAGCAGCTTGTCGGTGGTTGTAGACACTGAAGCTTTCTTT
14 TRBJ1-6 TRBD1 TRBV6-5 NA CASRIQGDKSPLHF TGTGCCAGCAGGATACAGGGGGATAAATCACCCCTCCACTTT
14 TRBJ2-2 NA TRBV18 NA CASSPRDISGELFF TGTGCCAGCTCACCAAGGGACATTTCCGGGGAGCTGTTTTTT
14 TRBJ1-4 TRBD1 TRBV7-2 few CASSYRDSGEKLFF TGTGCCAGCAGCTACCGGGACAGTGGTGAAAAACTGTTTTTT
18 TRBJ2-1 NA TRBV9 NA CASSVGVPQGYNNNEQFF TGTGCCAGCAGCGTAGGGGTGCCACAGGGCTATAATAACAATGAGCAGTTCTTC
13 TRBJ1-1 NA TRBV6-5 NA CASTRGIETEAFF TGTGCCAGCACACGAGGGATCGAAACTGAAGCTTTCTTT
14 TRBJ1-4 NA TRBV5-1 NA CASSLAGQSEKLFF TGCGCCAGCAGCTTGGCGGGACAAAGTGAAAAACTGTTTTTT